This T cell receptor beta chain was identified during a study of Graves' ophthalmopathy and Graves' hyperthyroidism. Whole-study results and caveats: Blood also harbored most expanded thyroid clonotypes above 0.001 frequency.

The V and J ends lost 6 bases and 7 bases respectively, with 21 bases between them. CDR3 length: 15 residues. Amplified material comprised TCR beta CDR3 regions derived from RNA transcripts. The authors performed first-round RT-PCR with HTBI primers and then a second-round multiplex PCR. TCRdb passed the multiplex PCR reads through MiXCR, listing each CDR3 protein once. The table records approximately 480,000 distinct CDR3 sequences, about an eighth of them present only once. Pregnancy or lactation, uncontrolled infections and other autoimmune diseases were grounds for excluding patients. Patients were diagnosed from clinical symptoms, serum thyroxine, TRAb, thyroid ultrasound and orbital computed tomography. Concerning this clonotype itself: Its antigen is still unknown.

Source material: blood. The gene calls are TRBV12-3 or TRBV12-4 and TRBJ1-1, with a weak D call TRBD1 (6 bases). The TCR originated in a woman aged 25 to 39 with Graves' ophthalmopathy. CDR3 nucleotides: TGTGCCAGCAGACACCCAGGAGGGGGAGCCAATGAAGCTTTCTTT. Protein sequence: CASRHPGGGANEAFF.